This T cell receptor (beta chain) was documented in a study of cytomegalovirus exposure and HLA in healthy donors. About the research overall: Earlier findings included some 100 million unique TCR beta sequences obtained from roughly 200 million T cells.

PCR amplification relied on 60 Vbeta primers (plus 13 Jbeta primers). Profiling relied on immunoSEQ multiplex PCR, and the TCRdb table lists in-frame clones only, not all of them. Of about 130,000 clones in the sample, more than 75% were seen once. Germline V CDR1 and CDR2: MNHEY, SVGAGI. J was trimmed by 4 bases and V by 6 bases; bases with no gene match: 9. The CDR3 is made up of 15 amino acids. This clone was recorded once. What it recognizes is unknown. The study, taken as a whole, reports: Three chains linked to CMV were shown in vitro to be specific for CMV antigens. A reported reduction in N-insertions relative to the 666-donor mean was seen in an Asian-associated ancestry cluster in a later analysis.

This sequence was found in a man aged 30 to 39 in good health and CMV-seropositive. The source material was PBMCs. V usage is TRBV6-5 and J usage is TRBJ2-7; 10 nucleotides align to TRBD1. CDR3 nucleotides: TGTGCCAGCAGCCTCCGGGACAGGGGAGGGTACGAGCAGTACTTC. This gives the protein CASSLRDRGGYEQYF.